Reported below is one T cell receptor (beta chain). The method was immunoSEQ multiplex PCR; TCRdb's version includes in-frame clones alone and lacks a portion of them. Among around 140,000 clones listed, approximately 91% were seen once. This entry comes from a study of T cell responses to AZD1222 COVID-19 vaccine. Study overall: Some second doses came at about 4 weeks and others at about 12 weeks; these were pooled.

The sequence was collected from an adult in good health. This specimen was peripheral blood, taken on day 0 of AZD1222 vaccination.

CDR3 sequence reads: CSASSGVDYGYTF. In DNA, the CDR3 is TGCAGTGCTAGTTCGGGAGTCGACTATGGCTACACCTTC. The chain employs TRBV20-1 and TRBJ1-2, with D unresolved. Trimming cost V 3 bases and J 3 bases, with 11 bases left between them. Germline V gives CDR1 DFQATT, CDR2 SNEGSKA (reference sequence). The CDR3 runs to 13 residues.